A selection of T cell receptor beta chains follows, all from one sample in a study of blood T cell repertoires in COVID-19. Sequencing was performed with immunoSEQ multiplex PCR; in TCRdb, only in-frame clones are kept and a portion is missing. The data contain about 220,000 clones, about 82% of them singletons. Sequenced sample: peripheral blood. The receptors here all came from a woman in her 70s with COVID-19, enrolled during active disease. CDR3s leave out the opening cysteine and the closing phenylalanine or tryptophan. Not all rows give a size; the values are once, few, many and, for expanded clones, a class.

ASSYGGGEGTDTQY,.,TRBJ2-3,TRBV7-2
ASSQRQVNQPQH,.,TRBJ1-5,TRBV2
ASSVEPSGSLSYEQY,.,TRBJ2-7,TRBV9
SVDGLAGIYEQY,.,TRBJ2-7,TRBV29-1
ASRRTGSMNTEAF,.,TRBJ1-1,TRBV7-9
ASSQSNGNTIY,.,TRBJ1-3,TRBV3-1/TRBV3-2
ASSQGSLVAGGPGEQY,once,TRBJ2-7,TRBV4-1
ASGSSDRGPYHPQH,.,TRBJ1-5,TRBV12-5
ASSFGLGGSPLH,.,TRBJ1-6,TRBV5-1
ASSYGQPENTIY,.,TRBJ1-3,TRBV6-2/TRBV6-3
ASSSGHQNTEAF,.,TRBJ1-1,TRBV7-2
ASSQDRLAGIYEQY,.,TRBJ2-7,TRBV4-3
ASSHLRTGGTEAF,.,TRBJ1-1,TRBV27
ASNFLGQAGRSYGYT,.,TRBJ1-2,TRBV5-6
ASSLAKGLAGARPYEQY,.,TRBJ2-7,TRBV5-1
ASSLGTGTSPYEQY,.,TRBJ2-7,TRBV7-6
SVNTANYGYT,.,TRBJ1-2,TRBV29-1
ASSQGGWTGLSTDTQY,.,TRBJ2-3,TRBV4-3
ASSLQTGGLNTEAF,.,TRBJ1-1,TRBV7-2
ASSEDWTGTYEQY,.,TRBJ2-7,TRBV6-1
ASSGGASGNQPQH,few,TRBJ1-5,TRBV7-9
AWSVILSNTEAF,.,TRBJ1-1,TRBV30
ASTIEQNSPLH,few,TRBJ1-6,TRBV11-3
ASSQDLRLGQYNEQF,.,TRBJ2-1,TRBV4-3
ASSFRAAAYNEQF,.,TRBJ2-1,TRBV11-3
AASPWGAGGTEAF,.,TRBJ1-1,TRBV7-2
ASSLRPGWDGYT,.,TRBJ1-2,TRBV5-6
ASIYTGTEGTEAF,.,TRBJ1-1,TRBV6-5
ASSIAPGTSGRLGQF,.,TRBJ2-1,TRBV19
ASSLMADTGELF,.,TRBJ2-2,TRBV7-8
ASRVGSGQGNQPQH,once,TRBJ1-5,TRBV2
ASSFLANYGYT,.,TRBJ1-2,TRBV7-9
ASSLSGYDGYT,.,TRBJ1-2,TRBV7-2
ASSLIPGNYGYT,once,TRBJ1-2,TRBV7-3
ASTGSSYEQY,.,TRBJ2-7,TRBV2
ASSLFRGYEQY,.,TRBJ2-7,TRBV27
ASSFPGYGYT,.,TRBJ1-2,TRBV6-6
ASRDRGHTGELF,.,TRBJ2-2,TRBV6-5
ASSQAPNYSNQPQH,.,TRBJ1-5,TRBV4-1
ASSPRPYPQGWYGYT,.,TRBJ1-2,TRBV27
ASSPIAGRREQF,.,TRBJ2-1,TRBV3-1/TRBV3-2
ASSFVRQTYEQY,.,TRBJ2-7,TRBV11-2